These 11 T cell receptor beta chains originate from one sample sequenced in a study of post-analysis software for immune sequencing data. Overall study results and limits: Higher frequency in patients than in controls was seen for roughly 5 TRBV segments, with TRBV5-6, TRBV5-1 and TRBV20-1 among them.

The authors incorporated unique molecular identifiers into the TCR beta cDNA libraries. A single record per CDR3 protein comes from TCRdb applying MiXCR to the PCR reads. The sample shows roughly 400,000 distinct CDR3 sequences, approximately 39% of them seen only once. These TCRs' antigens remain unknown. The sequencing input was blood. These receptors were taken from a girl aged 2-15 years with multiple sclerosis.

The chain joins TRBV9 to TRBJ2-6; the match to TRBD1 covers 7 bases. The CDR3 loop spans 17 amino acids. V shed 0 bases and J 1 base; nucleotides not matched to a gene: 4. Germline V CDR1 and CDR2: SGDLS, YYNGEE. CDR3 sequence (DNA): TGTGCCAGCAGCGTAGGACAGGGTACGTCTGGGGCCAACGTCCTGACTTTC. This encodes CASSVGQGTSGANVLTF.

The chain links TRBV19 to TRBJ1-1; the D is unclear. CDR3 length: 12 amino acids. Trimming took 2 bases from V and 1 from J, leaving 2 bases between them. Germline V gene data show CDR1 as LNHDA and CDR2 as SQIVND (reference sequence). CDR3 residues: CASSIRNTEAFF. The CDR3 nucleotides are TGTGCCAGTAGTATACGGAACACTGAAGCTTTCTTT.

The CDR3 nucleotides read TGCAGTGCTATTCGACTGAACAATGAGCAGTTCTTC. Protein product: CSAIRLNNEQFF. The chain has TRBV20-1 and TRBJ2-1; no definite D call. V shed 4 bases and J shed 5 bases, with 9 bases lying between them. The CDR3 length is 12 residues. From germline, CDR1 is DFQATT and CDR2 SNEGSKA (reference sequence).

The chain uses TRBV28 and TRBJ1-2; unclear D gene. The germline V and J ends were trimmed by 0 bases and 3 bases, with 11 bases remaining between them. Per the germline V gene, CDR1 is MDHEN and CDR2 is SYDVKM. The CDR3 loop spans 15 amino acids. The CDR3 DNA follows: TGTGCCAGCAGTTTATGGTATAGTGGGGACTATGGCTACACCTTC. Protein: CASSLWYSGDYGYTF.

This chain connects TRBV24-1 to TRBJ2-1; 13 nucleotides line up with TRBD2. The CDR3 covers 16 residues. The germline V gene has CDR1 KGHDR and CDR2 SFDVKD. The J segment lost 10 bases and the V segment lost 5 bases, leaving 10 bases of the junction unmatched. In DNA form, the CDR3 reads TGTGCCACCAGTGTGGGGGGGACTAGCGGGATTAACGAGCAGTTCTTC. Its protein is CATSVGGTSGINEQFF.

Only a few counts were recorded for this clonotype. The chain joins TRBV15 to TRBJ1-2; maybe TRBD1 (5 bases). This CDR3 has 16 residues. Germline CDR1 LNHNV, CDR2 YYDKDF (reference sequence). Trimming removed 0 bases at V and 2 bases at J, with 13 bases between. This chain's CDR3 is CATSRDRVRENYGYTF. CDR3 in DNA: TGTGCCACCAGCAGAGATCGAGTCAGGGAGAACTATGGCTACACCTTC. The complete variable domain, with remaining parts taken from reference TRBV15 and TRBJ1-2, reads DAMVIQNPRYQVTQFGKPVTLSCSQTLNHNVMYWYQQKSSQAPKLLFHYYDKDFNNEADTPDNFQSRRPNTSFCFLDIRSPGLGDTAMYLCATSRDRVRENYGYTFGSGTRLTVV.

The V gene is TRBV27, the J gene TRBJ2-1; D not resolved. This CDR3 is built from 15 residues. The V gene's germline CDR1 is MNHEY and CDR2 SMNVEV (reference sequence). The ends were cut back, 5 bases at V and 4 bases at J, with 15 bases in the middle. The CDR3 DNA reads TGTGCCAGCAGTCCCCGTTTAAGCAAATACAATGAGCAGTTCTTC. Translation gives CASSPRLSKYNEQFF.

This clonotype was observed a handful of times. The CDR3 DNA is TGTGCCAGCGCATGGTCGGGCGGGGAGGCGTATTTT. This translates into CASAWSGGEAYF. This chain connects TRBV11-1 to TRBJ2-3, with D perhaps TRBD2 (6 bases). The CDR3 loop spans 12 amino acids. V was clipped by 8 bases and J by 14 bases, with 20 bases between them. Germline lookup yields CDR1 SGHAT and CDR2 FQDESV (reference sequence). The variable domain in full, completed from reference TRBV11-1 and TRBJ2-3, reads EAEVAQSPRYKITEKSQAVAFWCDPISGHATLYWYRQILGQGPELLVQFQDESVVDDSQLPKDRFSAERLKGVDSTLKIQPAELGDSAMYLCASAWSGGEAYFGPGTRLTVL.

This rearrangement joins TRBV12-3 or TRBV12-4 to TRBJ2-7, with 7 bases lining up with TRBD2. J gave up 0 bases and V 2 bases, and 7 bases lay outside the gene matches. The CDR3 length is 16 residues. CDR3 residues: CASSLRRASGSYEQYF. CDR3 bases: TGTGCCAGCAGTTTACGGAGGGCTAGCGGCTCCTACGAGCAGTACTTC.

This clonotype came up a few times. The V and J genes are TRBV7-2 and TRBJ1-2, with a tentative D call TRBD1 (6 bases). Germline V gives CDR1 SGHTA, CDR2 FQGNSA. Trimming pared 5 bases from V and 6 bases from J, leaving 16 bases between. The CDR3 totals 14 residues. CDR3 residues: CASSLGHSSDGYTF. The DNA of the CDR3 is TGTGCCAGCAGCCTGGGACATTCGTCGGATGGCTACACCTTC.

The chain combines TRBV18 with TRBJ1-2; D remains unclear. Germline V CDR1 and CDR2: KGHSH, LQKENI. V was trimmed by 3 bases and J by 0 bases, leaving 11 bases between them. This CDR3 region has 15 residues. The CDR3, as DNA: TGTGCCAGCTCACCCTACGCCCAGCCTAACTATGGCTACACCTTC. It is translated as CASSPYAQPNYGYTF.